The clone carrying this TCR beta chain was recorded many times. MiXCR, run by TCRdb on the 5' RACE reads, gives a single entry per CDR3 protein. The profile shows around 220,000 distinct CDR3 sequences, under 12% of them singletons. These data belong to a study of identical twins. With 1 base removed from V and 1 base from J, the gap between germline ends came to 5 bases. This CDR3 spans 14 amino acids. CDR1 and CDR2 from the germline V gene are PRHDT and FYEKMQ (reference sequence). Input material: memory T cells sorted from blood. The genes are TRBV13 and TRBJ2-1; D call uncertain. The TCR originated in a man between 50 and 59 years old in good health. The CDR3 DNA reads as TGTGCCAGCAGCTTAGATCGGTCCTACAATGAGCAGTTCTTC. Translation gives CASSLDRSYNEQFF.